One and the same sample provided the 25 T cell receptor beta chains below, sequenced in a study of PD-1 blockade in classical Hodgkin lymphoma. All trial patients relapsed after autologous stem cell transplantation. From thawed PBMCs, CD4+ T cells were purified using magnetic negative selection. Generated by immunoSEQ multiplex PCR, the TCRdb table keeps only in-frame clones and is missing some. In the table there are thousands of clones, roughly 79% of which are singletons. Sequences were derived from CD4+ T cells from blood, sampled at baseline. Source of these receptors: a human donor with classical Hodgkin lymphoma.

The chain joins TRBV5-6 to TRBJ2-7, with D uncertain. There are 13 residues in the CDR3. Germline CDR1 is SGHDT and CDR2 is YYEEEE. With 1 base removed from V and 5 bases from J, the gap between germline ends came to 10 bases. This CDR3 reads CASSLLRVHEQYV. In DNA form, the CDR3 reads TGTGCCAGCAGCTTGCTACGTGTACACGAGCAGTACGTC.

The V gene is TRBV4-3, the J gene TRBJ1-2; the D is unclear. This CDR3 is built from 15 residues. The germline V gene encodes CDR1 LGHNA and CDR2 YSLEER. Between the trimmed V and J ends, which lost 0 bases and 0 bases, there was a span of 8 bases. Here the CDR3 DNA reads TGCGCCAGCAGCCAAGAGGGCGGCTCTAACTATGGCTACACCTTC. Translation: CASSQEGGSNYGYTF.

This CDR3 reads CSVEAALGDTQYF. The DNA for the CDR3 is TGCAGCGTTGAAGCGGCCTTAGGAGATACGCAGTATTTT. The chain has TRBV29-1 and TRBJ2-3; D is ambiguous. Trimming pared 1 base from V and 5 bases from J, leaving 10 bases between. CDR3 size: 13 residues. Germline values: CDR1 SQVTM, CDR2 ANQGSEA.

The chain carries TRBV6-1 and TRBJ2-5; D remains ambiguous. The CDR3 extends over 13 amino acids. Trimming left V 2 bases short and J 5 bases short, with 9 bases between. Germline loops: CDR1 MNHNS, CDR2 SASEGT. The CDR3: CASSEHSLETQYF. The CDR3 bases are TGTGCCAGCAGTGAACACTCGTTGGAGACCCAGTACTTC.

This rearrangement joins TRBV5-8 to TRBJ2-7; no definite D call. This CDR3 has 12 amino acids. Trimming left V 1 base short and J 6 bases short, with 8 bases between. Germline CDR1 and CDR2: SGHTS and YDEGEE. The CDR3 coding sequence is TGTGCCAGCAGCTTGTCCGACACCGAGCAGTACGTC. As protein: CASSLSDTEQYV.

V is TRBV5-4 and J is TRBJ2-5; 10 nucleotides match TRBD2. CDR3 length: 15 amino acids. V lost 4 bases and J lost 5; bases outside the gene matches: 8. Per germline, CDR1 SGHNT and CDR2 YYREEE (reference sequence). The CDR3 DNA reads as TGTGCCAGCAGCGCCGTAGCGGGGGGTAAGGAGACCCAGTACTTC. Encoded protein: CASSAVAGGKETQYF.

The CDR3 sequence: CASREGVDRVGYF. In DNA, the CDR3 is TGTGCCAGCAGGGAGGGGGTGGACAGGGTCGGTTACTTC. The chain couples TRBV5-5 to TRBJ2-4, with 8 nucleotides matching TRBD1. The germline V gene has CDR1 SGHKS and CDR2 YYEKEE (reference sequence). The CDR3 extends over 13 amino acids. V dropped 5 bases and J dropped 16; count of bases not matched to a gene: 14.

This sequence joins TRBV5-1 and TRBJ1-6; 9 bases match TRBD1. The CDR3 extends over 17 amino acids. J lost 7 bases, V lost 3 bases, and 11 bases had no gene match. The germline V gene encodes CDR1 SGHRS and CDR2 YFSETQ. The CDR3 DNA sequence: TGCGCCAGCAGCTCGGCACTCTTGGGACAGGGAAATTCACCCCTCCACTTT. It encodes CASSSALLGQGNSPLHF.

This chain uses TRBV6-4 with TRBJ1-2, with D tentatively TRBD1 (6 bases). The CDR3 sequence is 11 residues long. Germline V gene lookup returns CDR1 MRHNA and CDR2 SNTAGT. The CDR3 DNA follows: TGTGGAGCAGGGGTCCCCTATGGCTACACCTTC. It is translated as CGAGVPYGYTF.

This sequence joins TRBV30 and TRBJ2-3; D possibly corresponds to TRBD2 (6 bases). V was shortened by 0 bases and J by 1 base, with 20 bases between the two germline ends. Germline CDR1 and CDR2: GTSNPN and SVGIG (reference sequence). CDR3 length: 18 amino acids. The CDR3 region has the DNA TGTGCCTGGAGTGTTCTAGGTCCTCGGGAGAAACGCACAGATACGCAGTATTTT. It specifies CAWSVLGPREKRTDTQYF.

The chain recombines TRBV6-6 with TRBJ2-1; D call uncertain. Germline V gives CDR1 MNHNY, CDR2 SVGAGI (reference sequence). The CDR3 extends over 12 amino acids. V lost 2 bases and J lost 6, with 5 bases in between. CDR3 in DNA: TGTGCCAGCAGTTACACAACCAATGAGCAGTTCTTC. This gives the protein CASSYTTNEQFF.

This chain connects TRBV5-6 to TRBJ2-7; D call uncertain. This CDR3 has 14 residues. CDR1 is SGHDT and CDR2 is YYEEEE in the germline V gene. V dropped 1 base and J dropped 3 bases, with 11 bases sitting between them. CDR3: CASSLFGDIYEQYV. In DNA, the CDR3 is TGTGCCAGCAGCTTGTTTGGGGATATCTACGAGCAGTACGTC.

In its sample, this clone was seen a few times. This chain uses TRBV10-3 with TRBJ1-6, with TRBD1 matching 8 bases. This CDR3 spans 15 amino acids. CDR1 is ENHRY, CDR2 SYGVKD, per germline. J was trimmed by 8 bases and V by 7 bases; bases with no gene match: 10. For the CDR3, the DNA is TGTGCCATCAACACCGGGACAGGAGGGGATTCACCCCTCCACTTT. It specifies CAINTGTGGDSPLHF.

The chain carries TRBV5-1 and TRBJ1-6; unclear D gene. This CDR3 spans 14 amino acids. CDR1 is SGHRS, CDR2 YFSETQ, per germline. V lost 0 bases and J lost 6, with 7 bases in between. CDR3 protein: CASSLGRSNSPLHF. The CDR3 DNA sequence: TGCGCCAGCAGCTTGGGACGCAGTAATTCACCCCTCCACTTT.

This clone appeared a few times. DNA of the CDR3: TGTGCCAGCAGCTTACCTAGGGTGACAGCAGATACGCAGTATTTT. This sequence encodes CASSLPRVTADTQYF. V gene TRBV7-2 combines with J gene TRBJ2-3, with D possibly TRBD1 on 5 matching bases. The CDR3 totals 15 residues. Trimming took 2 bases from V and 4 from J, leaving 13 bases between them. In germline, CDR1 is SGHTA, CDR2 FQGNSA.

The chain is built from TRBV5-1 and TRBJ2-3; 7 bases are shared with TRBD2. Trimming cost V 0 bases and J 1 base; bases outside gene matches: 5. CDR3 size: 16 residues. The germline CDR1 and CDR2 sequences are SGHRS and YFSETQ. This chain's CDR3 is CASSLAGGYRTDTQYF. The CDR3 nucleotides read TGCGCCAGCAGCTTGGCCGGGGGGTATCGCACAGATACGCAGTATTTT.

The chain carries TRBV7-8 and TRBJ1-6, with a tentative D call TRBD1 (5 bases). The germline gives CDR1 SGHVS, CDR2 FQNEAQ. The V gene lost 6 bases and the J gene lost 13 bases, with 25 bases spanning the gap. CDR3 length: 16 amino acids. CDR3 bases: TGTGCCAGCAGTTCCATAACCCGGGGCCTCCTAGATCCCCTCCACTTT. Protein: CASSSITRGLLDPLHF.

Only a few counts were recorded for this clone. CDR3: CATSRDRLWDRVSNQPQHF. The DNA of the CDR3 is TGTGCCACCAGCAGAGATAGACTATGGGACAGGGTTAGCAATCAGCCCCAGCATTTT. The V gene is TRBV15, the J gene TRBJ1-5; TRBD1 matches at 9 bases. The CDR3 is 19 amino acids. The germline V gene has CDR1 LNHNV and CDR2 YYDKDF (reference sequence). V was pared by 0 bases and J by 0 bases, with 9 bases of the junction left unmatched.

V usage is TRBV5-6 and J usage is TRBJ2-7; unclear D gene. Looked up from germline, CDR1 is SGHDT and CDR2 is YYEEEE. The V gene lost 6 bases and the J gene lost 3 bases, with 16 bases spanning the gap. CDR3 length: 14 amino acids. The CDR3 reads CASTWFATDYEQYF. As DNA, the CDR3 is TGTGCCAGCACCTGGTTTGCTACGGACTACGAGCAGTACTTC. Drawing the rest from reference TRBV5-6 and TRBJ2-7, the complete variable domain is DAGVTQSPTHLIKTRGQQVTLRCSPKSGHDTVSWYQQALGQGPQFIFQYYEEEERQRGNFPDRFSGHQFPNYSSELNVNALLLGDSALYLCASTWFATDYEQYFGPGTRLTVT.

The chain links TRBV15 to TRBJ1-5; D gene unclear. CDR1 and CDR2 (germline): LNHNV, YYDKDF (reference sequence). The length of the CDR3 is 14 residues. The germline V and J ends were trimmed by 0 bases and 7 bases, with 10 bases remaining between them. This CDR3 reads CATSRDLLWQPQHF. The DNA of the CDR3 is TGTGCCACCAGCAGAGATCTTTTGTGGCAGCCCCAGCATTTT.

The chain carries TRBV5-1 and TRBJ2-3; D uncertain. The germline V and J ends were trimmed by 0 bases and 0 bases, with 11 bases remaining between them. The CDR3 extends over 16 amino acids. Germline-derived CDR1 and CDR2 are SGHRS and YFSETQ. CDR3 in DNA: TGCGCCAGCAGCTTGGCCATAATTTCTAGCACAGATACGCAGTATTTT. This sequence encodes CASSLAIISSTDTQYF.

The chain couples TRBV7-2 to TRBJ2-3, with no clear D. This CDR3 region has 13 residues. V lost 2 bases, J lost 4 bases, and 7 bases lay in between. Germline CDR1 and CDR2: SGHTA and FQGNSA. The chain's CDR3 is CASSLFNPDTQYF. The CDR3 DNA reads as TGTGCCAGCAGCTTATTTAACCCAGATACGCAGTATTTT.

The chain uses TRBV6-1 and TRBJ2-1; 10 bases line up with TRBD2. Germline V CDR1 and CDR2: MNHNS, SASEGT. CDR3 size: 13 residues. Trimming cost V 4 bases and J 10 bases; bases outside gene matches: 4. CDR3 region: CASSVSGGPEQFF. The CDR3 DNA sequence: TGTGCCAGCAGTGTTAGCGGGGGGCCCGAGCAGTTCTTC.

This clone is large in the sample. This chain joins TRBV6-6 and TRBJ1-5; possible D gene TRBD1, 6 bases. The V end lost 7 bases, the J end lost 7 bases, and 23 bases lay between the germline ends. The CDR3 contains 16 residues. Germline assignment: CDR1 MNHNY and CDR2 SVGAGI (reference sequence). The CDR3 sequence is CASTIMGGAPEQPQHF. CDR3 DNA: TGTGCCAGCACCATCATGGGGGGGGCACCGGAACAGCCCCAGCATTTT.

This chain's CDR3 is CASRGQGANSPLHF. Written as DNA, the CDR3 is TGTGCCAGCAGGGGACAGGGGGCTAATTCACCCCTCCACTTT. This chain uses TRBV6-1 with TRBJ1-6; 12 nucleotides line up with TRBD1. V gave up 6 bases and J gave up 6 bases; unmatched junction bases: 0. The CDR3 sequence is 14 residues long. The germline CDR1 and CDR2 sequences are MNHNS and SASEGT.